This T cell receptor (beta chain) derives from a study of patients and donors after allogeneic stem cell transplantation. TCRdb itself ran the RT-PCR reads through MiXCR, one entry per CDR3 protein. The sample has 95,000 to 120,000 distinct CDR3 sequences, roughly 37% seen once. The V gene's germline CDR1 is DFQATT and CDR2 SNEGSKA (reference sequence). The CDR3 length is 13 residues. The V segment lost 8 bases and the J segment 4 bases; nucleotides outside the gene matches: 11. This clonotype was obtained from a human donor who was either an allogeneic HSCT recipient or a stem cell or donor lymphocyte infusion donor (not recorded which). It is not recorded whose cells these are; they may come from a transplant donor. This chain uses TRBV20-1 with TRBJ2-7; 7 bases map to TRBD1. Sequencing was performed on blood, either unsorted or a sorted T cell fraction (not recorded which). CDR3 DNA: TGCAGTCCAAGGGGTGGCAGGGGGTACGAGCAGTACTTC. It specifies CSPRGGRGYEQYF.